These T cell receptor beta chains were read from a single sample in a study of Ad26.COV2.S vaccination and SARS-CoV-2 variants. The method was immunoSEQ multiplex PCR; TCRdb's version includes in-frame clones alone and lacks a portion of them. The data hold over 400,000 clones, with around 92% observed a single time. The source material was peripheral blood, sampled in a trial of Ad26.COV2.S vaccine versus placebo. The receptors come from a person aged 18-65 years who received the Ad26.COV2.S COVID-19 vaccine or a placebo. The CDR3 runs from the conserved cysteine through the conserved F or W. The D gene is left open where the match is weak. Where a row states a size, it is once, few, many or the class of an expanded clone; other rows omit it.

D gene	V gene	CDR3 length	J gene	clone size	CDR3 DNA	CDR3 protein
.	TRBV7-2	16	TRBJ2-2	.	TGTGCCAGCAGCCCCCCGGGACTCCTCAACACCGGGGAGCTGTTTTTT	CASSPPGLLNTGELFF
TRBD1	TRBV6-5	15	TRBJ1-2	few	TGTGCCAGCAGTCGCGACACCGGGACAGTCTATGGCTACACCTTC	CASSRDTGTVYGYTF
.	TRBV7-2	15	TRBJ1-3	.	TGTGCCAGCAGCCCTGGTGGTGGCTCTGGAAACACCATATATTTT	CASSPGGGSGNTIYF
TRBD1	TRBV11-2	14	TRBJ1-2	.	TGTGCCAGCAGCTTAGAGTCAGGGGGCTATGGCTACACCTTC	CASSLESGGYGYTF
.	TRBV30	13	TRBJ2-3	.	TGTGCCTGGGTGGCGGGTAGCACAGATACGCAGTATTTT	CAWVAGSTDTQYF
.	TRBV5-8	14	TRBJ2-7	.	TGTGCCAGCAGCTGGCGCCAGGGCTCTCGCGAGCAGTACTTC	CASSWRQGSREQYF
.	TRBV5-4	12	TRBJ2-3	.	TGTGCCAGCAGCTTCGGGGGAGATACGCAGTATTTT	CASSFGGDTQYF
TRBD1	TRBV28	18	TRBJ2-1	.	TGTGCCAGCAGTTTATTTTCGTTTGGGGGACAGGGCTACAATGAGCAGTTCTTC	CASSLFSFGGQGYNEQFF
TRBD1	TRBV6-4	16	TRBJ2-3	.	TGTGCCAGCAGTGAAGGACAGGGGAGGTTCTCAGATACGCAGTATTTT	CASSEGQGRFSDTQYF
.	TRBV14	16	TRBJ2-3	once	TGTGCCAGCAGCCTGATGACCGGGGGAGCCACAGATACGCAGTATTTT	CASSLMTGGATDTQYF